This T cell receptor beta chain comes out of a study of T cells in Graves' hyperthyroidism and ophthalmopathy. This clonotype showed up many times. Its antigen remains unidentified. The limits of the CDR3 on the DNA are not certain, so only TCRdb's listed CDR3 is given. General observations from the study: Median prediction lead before ophthalmopathy onset was about 6.5 months with the model.

Clinical symptoms, serum thyroxine and TRAb, thyroid ultrasound and orbital computed tomography together formed the diagnostic basis. There were TCR beta CDR3 regions amplified from RNA transcripts. Primed by the HTBI set, a first-round RT-PCR was run on the TCR CDR3. Using its own MiXCR run on the multiplex PCR reads, TCRdb lists one record per CDR3 protein. Of about 250,000 distinct CDR3 sequences detected, about 24% appear once; the ten largest clones hold around 40%. Germline CDR1 reads MNHEY; CDR2 reads SVGEGT. Termini included, the CDR3 measures 16 amino acids. The receptor was derived from a woman between 35 and 50 years old with Graves' ophthalmopathy. Sequenced sample: blood. V usage is TRBV6-2 or TRBV6-3 and J usage is TRBJ2-7; the table's D call, TRBD2, has no DNA check behind it. Here the CDR3 reads CASSSSTSGRIDEQYF.